This T cell receptor (beta chain) is from a study of CD8 T cells in ankylosing spondylitis. Findings and caveats of the study: Relatively rare in peripheral blood, disease-linked clones were also CD8+. Reactive arthritis synovial fluid and blood were previously reported to contain some motif variants.

The CDR3 has 14 residues. The germline V gene encodes CDR1 SSHAT and CDR2 FNYEAQ (reference sequence). This clonotype was observed at least ten times. What it binds is unknown. Mismatch with germline at one junction end may stem from a read error. Using quantitative 5'-RACE with molecular barcodes, the authors made TCR beta libraries. MiXCR, run by TCRdb on the 5' RACE reads, gives a single entry per CDR3 protein. Counted here are 130,000 or so distinct CDR3 sequences, approximately 6.8% occurring once; the ten biggest clones make up 12%. This chain joins TRBV7-7 and TRBJ2-5, with 9 bases lining up with TRBD2. The sample comprised blood, either unsorted or a sorted T cell fraction (not recorded which). This receptor was obtained from a male donor with ankylosing spondylitis or in good health (not recorded which). The CDR3 coding sequence is TGTGCTAGCAGCGTAGCGGGAGTGGGAGAGACCCAGTACTTC. Translated, it gives CASSVAGVGETQYF.